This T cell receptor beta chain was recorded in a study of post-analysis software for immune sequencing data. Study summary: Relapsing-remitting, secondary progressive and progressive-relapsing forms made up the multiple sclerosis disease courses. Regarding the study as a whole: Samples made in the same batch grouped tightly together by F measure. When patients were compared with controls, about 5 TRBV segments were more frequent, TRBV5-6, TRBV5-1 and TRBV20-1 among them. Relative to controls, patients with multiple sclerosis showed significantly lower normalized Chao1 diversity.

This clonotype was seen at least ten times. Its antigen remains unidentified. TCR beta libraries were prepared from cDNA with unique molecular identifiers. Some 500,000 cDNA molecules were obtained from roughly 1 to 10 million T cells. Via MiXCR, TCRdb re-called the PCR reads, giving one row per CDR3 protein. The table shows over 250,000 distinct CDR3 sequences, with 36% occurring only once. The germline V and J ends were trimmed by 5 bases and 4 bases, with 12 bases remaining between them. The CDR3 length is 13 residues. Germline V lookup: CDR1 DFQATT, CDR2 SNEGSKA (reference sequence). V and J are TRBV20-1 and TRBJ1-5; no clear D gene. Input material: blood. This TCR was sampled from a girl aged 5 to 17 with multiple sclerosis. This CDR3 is CSAGVEGNQPQHF. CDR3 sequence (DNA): TGCAGTGCTGGAGTAGAGGGTAATCAGCCCCAGCATTTT.